This TCR beta chain was retrieved from a study of T cells in Graves' hyperthyroidism and ophthalmopathy. This clonotype showed up many times. Amplification of TCR beta CDR3 regions used RNA as the template. The TCR CDR3 first-round RT-PCR relied on the HTBI primer set. TCRdb re-analysed the multiplex PCR reads in MiXCR, keeping a single row per CDR3 protein. The data show about 250,000 distinct CDR3 sequences, almost 25% seen once. The PBMCs studied were ones that came from roughly 9.4 ml fresh peripheral blood. Deletions cut 3 bases from V and 2 bases from J, with 14 bases between. CDR1 and CDR2 (germline): SQVTM, ANQGSEA. The CDR3 sequence is 14 residues long.

The V call is TRBV29-1, the J call TRBJ2-7; D remains unclear. This TCR came from a woman in her forties with Graves' ophthalmopathy. The sequenced sample was blood. CDR3 bases: TGCAGCGTTGAGATTTTAGGCACCCCCTACGAGCAGTACTTC. Translating gives CSVEILGTPYEQYF.